The subject of this entry is one TCR beta chain. Its specificity is not known. Treatment noted: oral pan-JAK inhibitor, 5-10 mg twice daily. Peripheral blood, together with lesional scalp punch biopsies, was collected from alopecia areata patients. The researchers isolated CD4+ and CD8+ T cells from PBMCs by sorting. The sample belongs to a study of CD8+ T cells in alopecia areata. Turning to the study itself: Treatment comprised oral tofacitinib, 5 to 10 mg twice daily, in treated patients. Regarding the study as a whole: The study also sequences resident alphabeta T cells of normal skin in scalp samples.

V shed 4 bases and J shed 4 bases, with 15 bases lying between them. This CDR3 comprises 15 residues. CDR1 is SGDLS, CDR2 YYNGEE, per germline. After isolation, RNA underwent reverse transcription to generate cDNA as the sequencing template. Only in-frame clones appear in the TCRdb table, and some are missing; sequencing was by immunoSEQ multiplex PCR. The sample holds 150,000 to 250,000 clones; roughly 60% are singletons and the top ten take roughly 5.8%. This TCR was sampled from a human donor with alopecia areata. This chain joins TRBV9 and TRBJ2-1; D tentatively reads TRBD1 or TRBD2 (6 bases each). This sample comprised CD4+ T cells sorted from blood, obtained at week 24, from a patient treated with tofacitinib. The CDR3 loop is CASSQGRGEYNEQFF. In DNA, the CDR3 is TGTGCCAGCAGCCAGGGAAGGGGGGAGTACAATGAGCAGTTCTTC.